Shown below are 25 T cell receptor beta chains from a single sample sequenced in a study of T cells in Graves' hyperthyroidism and ophthalmopathy. TCR beta CDR3 regions were amplified from RNA. With the HTBI primer set, the TCR CDR3 went through a first round of RT-PCR. TCRdb reprocessed the multiplex PCR reads via MiXCR and lists one record per CDR3 protein. The data contain hundreds of thousands of distinct CDR3 sequences, around 20% of them singletons. The sequenced material came from blood. All receptors derive from a man younger than 45 with Graves' ophthalmopathy.

V is TRBV30 and J is TRBJ2-1, with 8 bases aligning to TRBD2. Germline CDR1 GTSNPN, CDR2 SVGIG (reference sequence). The CDR3 has 14 amino acids. V dropped 2 bases and J dropped 6; count of bases not matched to a gene: 6. Here the CDR3 DNA reads TGTGCCTGGAGTTACCCGGGAGGGCCCAATGAGCAGTTCTTC. As protein: CAWSYPGGPNEQFF.

The sample holds a few counts of this clonotype. The rearrangement uses TRBV24-1 and TRBJ1-5; tentative D call: TRBD1 (5 bases). With 0 bases removed from V and 8 bases from J, the gap between germline ends came to 7 bases. Germline CDR1 KGHDR, CDR2 SFDVKD. The CDR3 consists of 13 residues. The CDR3 protein is CATSDLGGKPQHF. The CDR3 DNA sequence: TGTGCCACCAGTGATTTGGGGGGGAAGCCCCAGCATTTT.

This clonotype was observed a few times. J is TRBJ2-3 and V is TRBV20-1, with 10 bases matching TRBD1. The trim removed 5 bases at V and 4 bases at J, leaving 6 bases unmatched. Germline V gives CDR1 DFQATT, CDR2 SNEGSKA (reference sequence). This CDR3 is built from 14 residues. The CDR3 bases are TGCAGTGCTTTCGCCGGGACAGGGGCAGATACGCAGTATTTT. This codes for CSAFAGTGADTQYF.

The table lists this clonotype with a few counts. The chain has TRBV20-1 and TRBJ2-3; 10 bases line up with TRBD2. Germline CDR1 and CDR2: DFQATT and SNEGSKA (reference sequence). V was clipped by 5 bases and J by 4 bases; unmatched bases: 3. The CDR3 totals 13 residues. The CDR3 DNA reads as TGCAGTGCTGAACTAGCGGGGTCAGATACGCAGTATTTT. This translates into CSAELAGSDTQYF.

For the CDR3, the DNA is TGTGCCAGTAGTATGTTCCTAGCGGGAGCGGATACGCAGTATTTT. This translates into CASSMFLAGADTQYF. The chain links TRBV19 to TRBJ2-3, with 10 nucleotides matching TRBD2. V lost 3 bases to trimming and J lost 6 bases; unmatched junction nucleotides: 6. In germline, CDR1 is LNHDA, CDR2 SQIVND (reference sequence). The length of the CDR3 is 15 residues.

This clonotype showed up just a few times. The V gene is TRBV27, the J gene TRBJ2-2, with D perhaps TRBD1 (5 bases). The CDR3 has 14 residues. The germline gives CDR1 MNHEY, CDR2 SMNVEV (reference sequence). Trimming took off 5 bases at V and 7 bases at J, with 14 bases between the two ends. The CDR3 loop reads CASSLQGYGGELFF. The CDR3 region has the DNA TGTGCCAGCAGTCTCCAGGGTTACGGCGGGGAGCTGTTTTTT.

This clonotype was recorded many times. The chain combines TRBV18 with TRBJ1-4; D is unclear. The V end was cut by 1 base, the J end by 8 bases, with 5 bases between. Germline assignment: CDR1 KGHSH and CDR2 LQKENI. The CDR3 contains 12 residues. This chain's CDR3 is CASSPRGEKLFF. The CDR3 DNA follows: TGTGCCAGCTCACCACGCGGCGAAAAACTGTTTTTT.

Only a few counts were recorded for this clonotype. The chain employs TRBV4-1 and TRBJ2-7; D gene uncertain. This CDR3 spans 14 amino acids. Trimming removed 4 bases at V and 5 bases at J, with 15 bases between. Germline CDR1 is MGHRA and CDR2 is YSYEKL. The CDR3 nucleotides are TGCGCCAGCAGCCGTCCAGGTGGGCTTAACGAGCAGTACTTC. This codes for CASSRPGGLNEQYF.

The chain has TRBV28 and TRBJ2-7; D is possibly TRBD1 (5 bases). The CDR3 length is 13 residues. The germline V gene has CDR1 MDHEN and CDR2 SYDVKM. The V gene lost 7 bases and the J gene lost 9 bases, with 19 bases spanning the gap. The CDR3 here is CASTDRQGPVQYF. The CDR3 nucleotides read TGTGCCAGCACAGACCGGCAGGGCCCGGTGCAGTACTTC.

This clonotype was counted only a few times. This rearrangement joins TRBV6-2 or TRBV6-3 to TRBJ1-2; D is undetermined. This CDR3 is 15 amino acids long. Germline CDR1 MNHEY, CDR2 SVGEGT. V lost 0 bases to trimming and J lost 0 bases, with 8 bases between them. CDR3 bases: TGTGCCAGCAGTTACTCAAGATCGGCTAACTATGGCTACACCTTC. As protein: CASSYSRSANYGYTF.

The chain joins TRBV28 to TRBJ1-5, with TRBD1 identical over 9 bases. CDR3 size: 15 residues. With 6 bases clipped from V and 4 bases from J, the junction kept 7 bases outside the gene matches. The germline V gene has CDR1 MDHEN and CDR2 SYDVKM. Here the CDR3 reads CASRFRDRANQPQHF. CDR3 nucleotide sequence: TGTGCCAGCAGATTCCGGGACAGGGCAAATCAGCCCCAGCATTTT.

V gene TRBV24-1 combines with J gene TRBJ2-5; TRBD1 is a possible D gene (6 bases). The CDR3 is 14 residues long. CDR1 KGHDR and CDR2 SFDVKD come from the germline V gene. V lost 6 bases and J lost 0, with 10 bases in between. CDR3 coding DNA: TGTGCCACCAGTAAGACAGGAAACCAAGAGACCCAGTACTTC. It translates to CATSKTGNQETQYF.

This clonotype was recorded a few times. V is TRBV27 and J is TRBJ2-1; D is possibly TRBD1 or TRBD2 (7 bases each). The germline CDR1 and CDR2 sequences are MNHEY and SMNVEV (reference sequence). The V gene lost 6 bases and the J gene lost 3 bases, with 15 bases spanning the gap. This CDR3 is built from 15 residues. The CDR3 protein is CASRFQGGIYNEQFF. CDR3 coding DNA: TGTGCCAGCAGATTCCAGGGGGGGATCTACAATGAGCAGTTCTTC.

This clonotype was observed a few times. The chain recombines TRBV30 with TRBJ2-3; 10 bases match TRBD1. V was pared by 8 bases and J by 4 bases, with 12 bases of the junction left unmatched. Germline CDR1 reads GTSNPN; CDR2 reads SVGIG (reference sequence). The CDR3 length is 15 residues. CDR3 nucleotides: TGTGCCGCTCAATACGGGACAGGGGCCGCAGATACGCAGTATTTT. This gives the protein CAAQYGTGAADTQYF. Combining the CDR3 with reference TRBV30 and TRBJ2-3 gives the whole variable domain SQTIHQWPATLVQPVGSPLSLECTVEGTSNPNLYWYRQAAGRGLQLLFYSVGIGQISSEVPQNLSASRPQDRQFILSSKKLLLSDSGFYLCAAQYGTGAADTQYFGPGTRLTVL.

This chain links TRBV18 with TRBJ2-1; 10 nucleotides align to TRBD2. The length of the CDR3 is 15 residues. The junction had 7 bases not matched to a gene; V was cut back by 3 bases and J by 8 bases. Germline V gene lookup returns CDR1 KGHSH and CDR2 LQKENI. The DNA for the CDR3 is TGTGCCAGCTCACCCGGGAGGCTAGCGGGAGATGAGCAGTTCTTC. As protein: CASSPGRLAGDEQFF.

The rearrangement joins TRBV5-1 to TRBJ2-1; 11 nucleotides align to TRBD2. This CDR3 has 15 amino acids. V was pared by 4 bases and J by 3 bases, with 3 bases of the junction left unmatched. Germline CDR1 reads SGHRS; CDR2 reads YFSETQ. The CDR3 region has the DNA TGCGCCAGCAGCGTGACTAGCGGGATCTACAATGAGCAGTTCTTC. Encoded protein: CASSVTSGIYNEQFF.

This clonotype was observed at least ten times. The rearrangement joins TRBV6-1 to TRBJ1-1; tentatively, D is TRBD1 (5 bases). With 6 bases removed from V and 3 bases from J, the gap between germline ends came to 14 bases. Germline CDR1 is MNHNS and CDR2 is SASEGT. This CDR3 has 14 amino acids. This CDR3 is CASSQRGVDTEAFF. The CDR3, as DNA: TGTGCCAGCAGCCAAAGAGGGGTGGACACTGAAGCTTTCTTT.

This clonotype was detected a few times. The V call is TRBV27, the J call TRBJ2-7, with 7 bases lining up with TRBD2. The CDR3 sequence is 14 residues long. With V trimmed by 5 bases and J by 4 bases, 8 bases remained unmatched. CDR1 and CDR2 from the germline V gene are MNHEY and SMNVEV (reference sequence). The CDR3 protein is CASSGGTGGYEQYF. The CDR3 region has the DNA TGTGCCAGCAGTGGGGGGACCGGGGGGTACGAGCAGTACTTC.

This clonotype was counted many times. The gene calls are TRBV6-1 and TRBJ2-3; 12 bases fit TRBD2. The V segment lost 6 bases and the J segment 4 bases; nucleotides outside the gene matches: 2. This CDR3 has 14 amino acids. Germline V CDR1 and CDR2: MNHNS, SASEGT. In DNA form, the CDR3 reads TGTGCCAGCAGAAGACTAGCGGGAGCAGATACGCAGTATTTT. Protein sequence: CASRRLAGADTQYF.

The CDR3 sequence: CASSQYYGSGNEQFF. CDR3 coding DNA: TGTGCCAGCAGCCAATATTACGGGAGCGGGAATGAGCAGTTCTTC. The rearrangement links TRBV3-1 to TRBJ2-1; TRBD2 is a possible D gene (6 bases). The CDR3 runs to 15 residues. From germline, CDR1 is LGHDT and CDR2 YNNKEL (reference sequence). The ends were cut back, 2 bases at V and 7 bases at J, with 15 bases in the middle.

CDR3 sequence: CASSLPSGTGDYEQYF. CDR3 sequence (DNA): TGTGCCAGCAGCTTGCCTTCCGGGACAGGGGACTACGAGCAGTACTTC. The chain has TRBV5-4 and TRBJ2-7; 10 bases are a match to TRBD1. The CDR3 runs to 16 residues. The germline CDR1 and CDR2 sequences are SGHNT and YYREEE (reference sequence). Unmatched junction bases numbered 7, after V lost 1 base and J lost 3 bases.

This clonotype came up many times. The rearrangement uses TRBV12-3 or TRBV12-4 and TRBJ1-2; TRBD1 might be the D (6 bases). With 6 bases removed from V and 3 bases from J, the gap between germline ends came to 11 bases. The CDR3 sequence is 13 residues long. The CDR3 DNA follows: TGTGCCAGCAGCCCAGGACAGTACTATGGCTACACCTTC. It is translated as CASSPGQYYGYTF.

The CDR3 sequence is CASSFRATGGDNEQFF. The CDR3, as DNA: TGTGCCAGCAGCTTTAGGGCGACAGGGGGGGATAATGAGCAGTTCTTC. The chain recombines TRBV13 with TRBJ2-1; 9 nucleotides agree with TRBD1. V dropped 3 bases and J dropped 7; count of bases not matched to a gene: 10. The CDR3 totals 16 residues. CDR1 is PRHDT, CDR2 FYEKMQ, per germline (reference sequence).

This clonotype came up a few times. This may be a read error, as it is one base from a much larger clone. The V call is TRBV28, the J call TRBJ2-7; D possibly corresponds to TRBD2 (6 bases). CDR3 size: 12 residues. With 6 bases removed from V and 2 bases from J, the gap between germline ends came to 8 bases. The germline V gene has CDR1 MDHEN and CDR2 SYDVKM. The CDR3 nucleotides read TGTGCCAGCAGGGGACTCCCCTACGAGCAGTACTTC. Residues: CASRGLPYEQYF.

The chain links TRBV25-1 to TRBJ1-6; a weak D match, TRBD1 (5 bases). V lost 2 bases, J lost 10 bases, and 18 bases lay in between. The germline gives CDR1 MGHDK, CDR2 SYGVNS. CDR3 length: 16 residues. The CDR3 is CASSEGAQGFRSPLHF. The CDR3 DNA sequence: TGTGCCAGCAGTGAAGGGGCCCAGGGTTTTCGGTCACCCCTCCACTTT.